These T cell receptor beta chains were read from a single sample in a study of blood T cells in healthy people across ages. TCRdb re-called the 5' RACE reads through MiXCR, storing one row per CDR3 protein. This table holds about 970,000 distinct CDR3 sequences, just over 50% found once. The sequenced material came from blood. The receptors were sampled from a woman aged 55 to 70 in good health. CDR3s include the opening cysteine and the closing phenylalanine or tryptophan. Fields, in order: J gene, V gene, clone size, D gene, CDR3 protein, CDR3 DNA. D genes are given only for firm matches. Clone size is not always given. Where it is, it says once, few, many or a class for expanded clones.

TRBJ2-7 TRBV4-2 many TRBD1 CASSQGDSSYEQYF TGTGCCAGCAGCCAAGGGGACAGTTCCTACGAGCAGTACTTC
TRBJ2-7 TRBV9 NA NA CASSATATVSAEQYF TGTGCCAGCAGCGCGACAGCCACGGTATCTGCCGAGCAGTACTTC
TRBJ2-3 TRBV11-3 few NA CASSLGLTGSTDTQYF TGTGCCAGCAGCTTAGGACTCACCGGTTCCACAGATACGCAGTATTTT
TRBJ2-1 TRBV5-6 NA NA CASSPGLGVVEVQFF TGTGCCAGCAGCCCCGGGCTGGGCGTCGTTGAGGTGCAGTTCTTC
TRBJ2-1 TRBV6-1 NA TRBD1 CASSPTGLQYNEQFF TGTGCCAGCAGCCCGACAGGGCTCCAATACAATGAGCAGTTCTTC
TRBJ2-2 TRBV12-3/TRBV12-4 few TRBD2 CASSLAFSGRGTGELFF TGTGCCAGCAGTTTAGCGTTCAGCGGGAGGGGGACCGGGGAGCTGTTTTTT
TRBJ2-1 TRBV12-3/TRBV12-4 NA TRBD2 CASSLQTSGRSYNEQFF TGTGCCAGCAGCCTACAGACTAGCGGACGCTCCTACAATGAGCAGTTCTTC
TRBJ2-7 TRBV4-1 few TRBD2 CASSHPGLVGGRVYEQYF TGCGCCAGCAGCCATCCGGGACTAGTCGGGGGGAGGGTATACGAGCAGTACTTC
TRBJ2-1 TRBV5-5 once NA CASSLSAQNYNEQFF TGTGCCAGCAGCTTGTCCGCACAGAACTACAATGAGCAGTTCTTC
TRBJ1-2 TRBV20-1 NA NA CGADDRIYGYTF TGCGGTGCGGACGACAGAATCTATGGCTACACCTTC
TRBJ1-1 TRBV18 NA TRBD1 CASSPIGQGGLYTEAFF TGTGCCAGCTCACCCATTGGACAGGGCGGGTTATACACTGAAGCTTTCTTT
TRBJ1-6 TRBV20-1 NA NA CSVPSPRQGHSPLHF TGCAGTGTTCCCTCCCCCCGGCAGGGCCATTCACCCCTCCACTTT
TRBJ2-5 TRBV29-1 NA TRBD1 CSVEGRGMETQYF TGCAGCGTTGAAGGCAGGGGGATGGAGACCCAGTACTTC
TRBJ1-2 TRBV28 NA TRBD1 CASSPPRGYGYTF TGTGCCAGCAGTCCGCCCAGGGGGTATGGCTACACCTTC
TRBJ2-7 TRBV13 NA NA CTSSPLRYEQYF TGTACCAGCAGTCCCCTCAGGTATGAGCAGTACTTC
TRBJ2-5 TRBV12-3/TRBV12-4 NA TRBD2 CASSRTSGQQETQYF TGTGCCAGCAGTCGGACTAGCGGGCAACAAGAGACCCAGTACTTC
TRBJ2-7 TRBV7-9 few TRBD1 CASSLGTIGDRAYEQYF TGTGCCAGCAGCTTAGGGACGATAGGGGACAGAGCCTACGAGCAGTACTTC
TRBJ2-7 TRBV5-1 NA NA CASSLAGYTGEQYF TGCGCCAGCAGCTTGGCCGGGTATACAGGGGAGCAGTACTTC
TRBJ2-1 TRBV20-1 few NA CSARDLDGLFEQFF TGCAGTGCTAGAGATCTGGACGGGCTTTTTGAGCAGTTCTTC
TRBJ2-5 TRBV28 NA NA CASSSATGPPYELYF TGTGCCAGCAGTTCAGCTACAGGGCCTCCCTACGAGCTGTACTTC
TRBJ1-2 TRBV18 NA NA CASSPGGPFGYTF TGTGCCAGCTCACCGGGGGGCCCCTTTGGCTACACCTTC
TRBJ2-7 TRBV20-1 NA TRBD2 CSAHYKFEREYEQYF TGCAGTGCTCATTACAAGTTCGAGCGGGAGTACGAGCAGTACTTC
TRBJ2-5 TRBV27 many NA CASSSLPQGETQYF TGTGCCAGCAGCTCCCTCCCGCAGGGGGAGACCCAGTACTTC
TRBJ2-7 TRBV7-2 NA TRBD2 CASSLFLAGGANYEQYF TGTGCCAGCAGCTTATTTCTAGCGGGAGGGGCAAACTACGAGCAGTACTTC
TRBJ2-3 TRBV6-2/TRBV6-3 NA TRBD2 CASSTRGGRDTQYF TGTGCCAGCTCAACCCGGGGGGGGCGAGATACGCAGTATTTT
TRBJ2-7 TRBV10-2 NA NA CASSEGALLSYEQYF TGCGCCAGCAGTGAGGGGGCCCTATTATCCTACGAGCAGTACTTC
TRBJ2-3 TRBV12-3/TRBV12-4 NA TRBD2 CASSLWNSGSTVSSTDTQYF TGTGCCAGCAGTTTATGGAATAGCGGGAGTACGGTTTCTAGCACAGATACGCAGTATTTT
TRBJ2-5 TRBV7-9 NA NA CASSLEVGLTRATQYF TGTGCCAGCAGCTTAGAGGTCGGCCTCACTCGCGCGACCCAGTACTTC
TRBJ2-7 TRBV20-1 few NA CSANAGRADEQYF TGCAGTGCTAATGCGGGACGGGCAGACGAGCAGTACTTC
TRBJ1-5 TRBV4-1 few NA CASSQVSTYSNQPQHF TGCGCCAGCAGCCAAGTCAGTACCTATAGCAATCAGCCCCAGCATTTT
TRBJ2-2 TRBV20-1 NA NA CSALATVNTGELFF TGCAGTGCCCTGGCGACAGTCAACACCGGGGAGCTGTTTTTT
TRBJ2-7 TRBV4-1 few TRBD2 CASSQVWRTSDYEQYF TGCGCCAGCAGCCAAGTTTGGAGGACTAGCGACTACGAGCAGTACTTC
TRBJ2-6 TRBV21-1 NA NA CASSNPWDRYSGANVLTF TGTGCCAGCAGCAACCCGTGGGACAGATACTCTGGGGCCAACGTCCTGACTTTC
TRBJ1-1 TRBV4-2 few TRBD1 CASSQGTGGLERTEAFF TGTGCCAGCAGCCAAGGAACAGGGGGCTTAGAGAGGACTGAAGCTTTCTTT
TRBJ2-1 TRBV27 NA NA CASKGFGEQFF TGTGCCAGCAAGGGTTTTGGCGAGCAGTTCTTC
TRBJ2-7 TRBV20-1 NA NA CSARLGPSTGQYF TGCAGTGCTAGGCTGGGGCCCTCCACGGGCCAGTACTTC
TRBJ2-5 TRBV9 NA TRBD1 CASSGQGDFVETQYF TGTGCCAGCAGCGGGCAGGGGGATTTTGTGGAGACCCAGTACTTC
TRBJ2-1 TRBV28 few NA CASSFPRDSGEQFF TGTGCCAGCAGTTTCCCGAGGGATAGCGGTGAGCAGTTCTTC
TRBJ1-4 TRBV6-5 NA NA CASSSYQGFNEKLFF TGTGCCAGCAGTTCCTATCAGGGGTTTAATGAAAAACTGTTTTTT
TRBJ2-1 TRBV29-1 NA TRBD2 CSVGTSGRESETQFF TGCAGCGTTGGGACTAGCGGGAGGGAGTCAGAGACCCAGTTCTTC
TRBJ2-5 TRBV28 few NA CASSRDTAYSEQYF TGTGCCAGCAGCCGGGACACCGCATATAGTGAGCAGTACTTC